This T cell receptor (beta chain) emerged from a study of CD8 T cells in Susac syndrome. About 0.45 to 1 ug RNA was reverse transcribed with random hexamers. TCRdb redid the calling of the immunoSEQ multiplex PCR reads with MiXCR, one entry per CDR3 protein. This table has 150,000 or so distinct CDR3 sequences, nearly 97% appearing once. The length of the CDR3 is 15 residues. V dropped 4 bases and J dropped 16 bases, with 26 bases sitting between them. Germline V gene data show CDR1 as DFQATT and CDR2 as SNEGSKA (reference sequence). The rearrangement uses TRBV20-1 and TRBJ1-6; a weak D match, TRBD1 (6 bases). Sequences were obtained from CD8+ T cells from PBMCs. This receptor was obtained from a human donor with multiple sclerosis. CDR3 sequence: CSAKPSTGYLGALHF. CDR3 nucleotide sequence: TGCAGTGCTAAACCCTCGACAGGATATCTGGGTGCGCTCCACTTT.